These 14 T cell receptor beta chains originate from one sample sequenced in a study of Ad26.COV2.S vaccination and SARS-CoV-2 variants. Treatment specified: about 20 received Ad26.COV2.S at low or high dose, single or two shots; several received placebo; per-sample allocation not given. Specimens were obtained on day 63 following the first vaccine or placebo injection. Libraries were prepared by immunoSEQ multiplex PCR; TCRdb keeps only in-frame clonotypes and omits some of them. The sample has 380,000 or so clones, about four fifths seen once. Specimen: peripheral blood, collected in a trial of Ad26.COV2.S vaccine versus placebo. Receptors originate from a person between 18 and 59 years old who received the Ad26.COV2.S COVID-19 vaccine or a placebo.

The chain recombines TRBV11-1 with TRBJ1-1; D call uncertain. V was shortened by 5 bases and J by 5 bases, with 6 bases between the two germline ends. The CDR3 is made up of 11 amino acids. From germline, CDR1 is SGHAT and CDR2 FQDESV (reference sequence). The CDR3 region is CASSQKTEAFF. As DNA, the CDR3 is TGTGCCAGCAGCCAGAAAACTGAAGCTTTCTTT.

This chain links TRBV3-1 (or the pseudogene TRBV3-2) with TRBJ1-6; D is ambiguous. V lost 0 bases and J lost 10, with 13 bases in between. CDR1 and CDR2 (germline): LGHDT, YNNKEL (reference sequence). CDR3 size: 15 residues. Here the CDR3 DNA reads TGTGCCAGCAGCCAAGAGATGGGTTGGCGGTCACCCCTCCACTTT. Protein product: CASSQEMGWRSPLHF.

V gene TRBV6-5 combines with J gene TRBJ1-2; 7 positions agree with TRBD1. CDR3 size: 14 residues. Germline CDR1 and CDR2: MNHEY and SVGAGI. The V and J ends lost 7 bases and 4 bases, in that order; junction bases with no gene match: 9. The CDR3 is CASTTPGQTYGYTF. Written as DNA, the CDR3 is TGTGCCAGCACTACACCGGGACAGACCTATGGCTACACCTTC.

This chain connects TRBV5-4 to TRBJ1-5; D gene uncertain. The CDR3 runs to 14 residues. Germline CDR1 SGHNT, CDR2 YYREEE (reference sequence). The V gene lost 4 bases and the J gene lost 3 bases, with 11 bases spanning the gap. CDR3 region: CASSKDGLNQPQHF. The CDR3 nucleotides read TGTGCCAGCAGCAAGGACGGCCTCAATCAGCCCCAGCATTTT.

This clone was seen a handful of times. The gene calls are TRBV6-1 and TRBJ2-1; D possibly corresponds to TRBD2 (6 bases). V lost 2 bases to trimming and J lost 10 bases, with 15 bases between them. The CDR3 is 14 residues long. Per germline, CDR1 MNHNS and CDR2 SASEGT. The CDR3 DNA is TGTGCCAGCAGTGAAATCCTGGACTACGGCGAGCAGTTCTTC. Translated, it gives CASSEILDYGEQFF.

This chain joins TRBV2 and TRBJ1-1; 10 positions agree with TRBD1. CDR1 is SNHLY and CDR2 is FYNNEI in the germline V gene. J gave up 3 bases and V 7 bases, and 5 bases lay outside the gene matches. This CDR3 has 14 amino acids. The CDR3 nucleotides read TGTGCCAGCAATCGGGGACAGGGGCACACTGAAGCTTTCTTT. Its translation: CASNRGQGHTEAFF.

The rearrangement uses TRBV19 and TRBJ2-3; no reliable D call. The V and J ends lost 10 bases and 4 bases respectively, with 15 bases between them. There are 13 residues in the CDR3. From germline, CDR1 is LNHDA and CDR2 SQIVND (reference sequence). In DNA form, the CDR3 reads TGTGCCACCAAGGCCCCCGGCCCAGATACGCAGTATTTT. The encoded protein is CATKAPGPDTQYF.

The rearrangement uses TRBV20-1 and TRBJ2-5; no clear D. The germline gives CDR1 DFQATT, CDR2 SNEGSKA (reference sequence). This CDR3 has 11 residues. Trimming pared 3 bases from V and 4 bases from J, leaving 6 bases between. CDR3: CSASKGETQYF. CDR3 nucleotides: TGCAGTGCTAGTAAAGGAGAGACCCAGTACTTC.

This clone was seen at least ten times. The chain uses TRBV7-9 and TRBJ1-3; D unclear. Trimming shortened V by 11 bases and J by 0 bases, and 14 bases separated the two germline ends. The length of the CDR3 is 14 residues. Germline V gene sequence: CDR1 SEHNR, CDR2 FQNEAQ (reference sequence). CDR3 bases: TGTGCCGTCCCTAAGAGGCGCTCTGGAAACACCATATATTTT. It specifies CAVPKRRSGNTIYF.

The chain employs TRBV6-1 and TRBJ1-4; 7 bases agree with TRBD1. Germline CDR1 and CDR2: MNHNS and SASEGT. Trimming removed 4 bases from V and 4 bases from J; junction bases left unmatched: 9. This CDR3 has 16 amino acids. The CDR3 is CASSVGEGQLNEKLFF. CDR3 bases: TGTGCCAGCAGTGTAGGGGAGGGACAGCTTAATGAAAAACTGTTTTTT.

A single count supports this clone. CDR3 sequence reads: CSATSPPTQYF. The CDR3 coding sequence is TGCAGTGCTACCTCCCCCCCCACGCAGTATTTT. V and J are TRBV20-1 and TRBJ2-3, with D uncertain. The CDR3 runs to 11 residues. Deletions cut 4 bases from V and 9 bases from J, with 11 bases between. The germline CDR1 and CDR2 sequences are DFQATT and SNEGSKA (reference sequence).

The V call is TRBV3-1 (or the pseudogene TRBV3-2), the J call TRBJ1-5; the match to TRBD1 covers 9 bases. Germline CDR1 is LGHDT and CDR2 is YNNKEL (reference sequence). The CDR3 covers 15 residues. V shed 1 base, J shed 6 bases, and the junction held 4 bases outside the gene matches. CDR3 nucleotides: TGTGCCAGCAGCCAAGGGGACAGGGTGGGTCAGCCCCAGCATTTT. Amino acids: CASSQGDRVGQPQHF.

This chain connects TRBV28 to TRBJ2-7; maybe TRBD2 (6 bases). CDR1 is MDHEN, CDR2 SYDVKM, per germline. This CDR3 comprises 14 residues. The V end lost 5 bases, the J end lost 3 bases, and 14 bases lay between the germline ends. CDR3 amino acids: CASSPPGDFYEQYF. The DNA of the CDR3 is TGTGCCAGCAGTCCCCCGGGAGATTTCTACGAGCAGTACTTC.

This clone was counted between two and nine times. This chain uses TRBV10-2 with TRBJ1-5; D is unclear. This CDR3 comprises 14 residues. Germline V gene lookup returns CDR1 WSHSY and CDR2 SAAADI. V lost 0 bases and J lost 4, with 7 bases in between. The CDR3 DNA is TGCGCCAGCAGTGAGTCGACGAGTAATCAGCCCCAGCATTTT. It translates to CASSESTSNQPQHF.